This paragraph covers one TCR beta chain sequence. Its specific antigen is unknown. Per-nucleotide qualities are absent, and no much larger clonotype sits a single base away. The entry originates in a study of blood T cell repertoires in COVID-19 (dated by TCRdb to 2018 to 2021). Study-level background: The collaborator samples originated in the United States, Italy and Spain and spanned the acute and convalescent phases of COVID-19. The prospective study material was composed of cDNA or gDNA derived from T cells, B-cell-depleted T cells, or PBMCs. The dataset comprised deeply sampled blood TCRbeta repertoires from subjects exposed to, actively infected with, or recovered from COVID-19. The repertoires were made available in a free public database intended to serve as a resource for research on the immune response to SARS-CoV-2. The samples were drawn from two sources: the first 160 participants of the ongoing ImmuneRACE study, and 1,000 to 1,500 subjects contributed by 6 global collaborators. Nearly every sample came with metadata listing a de-identified subject ID, COVID-19 status, age in years and sex. Where available, HLA class I and class II types were taken from metadata supplied by the sample provider and were not determined by assay-based typing. Points the paper makes about the study in general: Clinical and demographic metadata were provided uncurated, with the amount varying by source and participant.

V sheds 1 base and J sheds 2 bases, leaving 8 bases between their ends. CDR3 length: 15 amino acids, cysteine to phenylalanine. Only the CDR3 DNA is retained, 45 bases long and in frame from the first base. From a lookup of the germline V gene (reference sequence), CDR1 and CDR2 are SSHAT and FNYEAQ. The immunoSEQ Assay, a bias-controlled multiplex PCR, was used to amplify TCRbeta CDR3 regions from genomic DNA. The authors' pipeline ran thus. Within the assay, amplification of reference gene primers was used to estimate how many nucleated cells each sample contained. Sequence reads were collapsed and filtered to measure the absolute abundance of every unique TCRbeta CDR3 rearrangement. For each sample, productive Simpson clonality was calculated as the square root of Simpson's diversity index across productive rearrangements. TCRdb took this table from immuneACCESS and kept in-frame rearrangements with V and J called. Such tables lack part of the clones; where checked against another copy, unresolved V genes explain under half of the gap, and the rest is unexplained. Clone size and V and J calls were adopted from that table, with D and trimming inferred from the DNA. Within this sample are about 330,000 clones, with about nine tenths of them counted one time only. The ten largest clonotypes hold approximately 10% of the sample.

In Seattle, one collaborating source enrolled patients while the infection was active and tracked those patients longitudinally over the course of disease. Each collaborating institution followed its own protocols to collect whole blood in K2EDTA tubes. Collaborator samples were shipped for TCRbeta analysis as frozen whole blood, isolated PBMCs, or DNA extracted from either sample type. The source is a man in his thirties or forties with COVID-19, enrolled during active disease. Material for sequencing was peripheral blood. The rearrangement joined TRBV7-7 to TRBJ2-2; tentative D gene TRBD1, with 5 bases matching. The sequenced DNA: TGTGCCAGCAGCTTAGGGCAGGGTAACACCGGGGAGCTGTTTTTT. Its translation is CASSLGQGNTGELFF. Reference TRBV7-7 and TRBJ2-2 genes cover what lies past the CDR3, so the full variable domain is GAGVSQSPRYKVTKRGQDVTLRCDPISSHATLYWYQQALGQGPEFLTYFNYEAQPDKSGLPSDRFSAERPEGSISTLTIQRTEQRDSAMYRCASSLGQGNTGELFFGEGSRLTVL.